These T cell receptor beta chains were read from a single sample in a study of shared clonotypes between healthy human individuals. Assay: immunoSEQ multiplex PCR; the TCRdb copy retains only in-frame clones and omits some. The table records some 1,900,000 clones, roughly 94% of them present only once. The source material was naive CD8+ T cells sorted from blood. Receptors originate from a young man in good health. CDR3s leave out the opening cysteine and the closing phenylalanine or tryptophan.

>11|TRBV4-1|TRBJ2-7
ASSQVVGYEQY
>16|TRBV6-1|TRBJ2-1
ASSAHPPGGRSYNEQF
>11|TRBV6-8|TRBJ2-5
ASSYRVVETQY
>14|TRBV6-5|TRBJ2-3
ASSYGLAESTDTQY
>11|TRBV7-3|TRBJ2-7
ASSLTDSYEQY
>11|TRBV29-1|TRBJ2-7
SVERGSSYEQY
>14|TRBV23-1|TRBJ2-7
ASSQRNGTAPYEQY
>13|TRBV7-2|TRBJ2-5
ASSFTGGIQETQY
>13|TRBV4-1|TRBJ2-7
ASSQAGTGSHEQY
>11|TRBV7-9|TRBJ1-2
ASSPGGYDGYT
>11|TRBV7-9|TRBJ1-5
ASSLGGHQPQH
>14|TRBV6-1|TRBJ1-3
ASSVLEIYPGNTIY
>11|TRBV18|TRBJ2-7
ASSSDREYEQY
>12|TRBV5-1|TRBJ1-2
ASSVESGANGYT
>11|TRBV2|TRBJ1-1
ASSDIRDTEAF
>13|TRBV4-1|TRBJ2-1
ASSQVSGAGNEQF
>12|TRBV4-1|TRBJ1-1
ASSQDWGDTEAF
>14|TRBV7-9|TRBJ1-4
ASSSIDRGANEKLF
>14|TRBV7-8|TRBJ2-5
ASSLGGPGSQETQY
>13|TRBV4-1|TRBJ2-1
ASSQAPTVYNEQF
>13|TRBV11-2|TRBJ1-1
ASSKGQGAFTEAF
>11|TRBV7-9|TRBJ2-7
ASSLDGISEQY
>12|TRBV6-5|TRBJ2-1
ASSYSGVYNEQF
>13|TRBV6-5|TRBJ2-1
ASSLGGPVGNEQF
>11|TRBV27|TRBJ1-5
ASSPAGGRAQH
>16|TRBV6-1|TRBJ2-5
ASSERMLALAAGQTQY
>10|TRBV23-1|TRBJ2-7
ASSPYPHEQY